The entry below gives a single T cell receptor beta chain sequence along with its context. The antigen remains undetermined. This entry is derived from a study of human versus mouse CDR3 diversity and MHC coevolution. Findings of the study overall: The lowest clonal inequality scores came from most of the three human donors. Compared with mice, human CDR3s carried more deletions and insertions on average.

Germline CDR1 SGHAT, CDR2 FQNNGV. V gave up 2 bases and J gave up 0 bases, with 17 bases separating them. The CDR3 sequence is 17 residues long. Profiled with immunoSEQ multiplex PCR; TCRdb holds only in-frame clones, not every one. The sample shows tens of thousands of clones, over 85% of them seen only once. Naive CD4 T cells, CD45RO-negative and CD62L-positive, were flow-sorted from PBMCs. The chain combines TRBV11-2 with TRBJ2-7; D gene unclear. Input material: naive CD4+ T cells from blood. As for subset: CD45RO-negative CD62L-positive naive CD4 T cells. The TCR originated in a person aged 25-75 years in good health. The CDR3 sequence is CASSLTESYSISYEQYF. Written as DNA, the CDR3 is TGTGCCAGCAGCTTAACGGAGTCGTACTCGATCTCCTACGAGCAGTACTTC.